Listed here are 10 T cell receptor beta chains from one sample, sequenced in a study of T cell responses to AZD1222 COVID-19 vaccine. Only in-frame clones appear in the TCRdb table, and some are missing; sequencing was by immunoSEQ multiplex PCR. The sample shows 95,000 to 150,000 clones, more than 85% of them seen only once. This material consisted of peripheral blood, taken 28 days after the second AZD1222 dose. The receptors were sampled from an adult who received the AZD1222 COVID-19 vaccine.

The gene calls are TRBV7-7 and TRBJ1-4, with D possibly TRBD1 on 6 matching bases. V gave up 5 bases and J gave up 5 bases, with 18 bases separating them. This CDR3 region has 16 residues. Per the germline V gene, CDR1 is SSHAT and CDR2 is FNYEAQ (reference sequence). This CDR3 reads CASSPLQTGLNEKLFF. The DNA of the CDR3 is TGTGCCAGCAGCCCACTTCAGACAGGCTTGAATGAAAAACTGTTTTTT.

This chain joins TRBV9 and TRBJ1-6; D may be TRBD1 (6 bases). CDR3 length equals 16 residues. V was clipped by 0 bases and J by 9 bases, with 16 bases between them. The germline V gene encodes CDR1 SGDLS and CDR2 YYNGEE. CDR3 coding DNA: TGTGCCAGCAGCGTAGGGACAGTGCTGGCGAGTTCACCCCTCCACTTT. Its protein is CASSVGTVLASSPLHF.

This chain connects TRBV7-2 to TRBJ2-5; 8 bases line up with TRBD1. V lost 4 bases and J lost 5; bases outside the gene matches: 6. CDR3 length equals 14 residues. Germline CDR1 is SGHTA and CDR2 is FQGNSA. CDR3 sequence reads: CASSSGGTPETQYF. DNA for the CDR3: TGTGCCAGCAGCTCAGGGGGCACCCCTGAGACCCAGTACTTC.

The chain combines TRBV18 with TRBJ1-1; D may be TRBD1 (6 bases). From germline, CDR1 is KGHSH and CDR2 LQKENI. V shed 4 bases and J shed 5 bases, with 8 bases lying between them. The CDR3 has 12 residues. CDR3 bases: TGTGCCAGCTCACGCGACAGGACTGAAGCTTTCTTT. This codes for CASSRDRTEAFF.

J is TRBJ2-5 and V is TRBV2; maybe TRBD1 (6 bases). Germline loops: CDR1 SNHLY, CDR2 FYNNEI. There are 13 residues in the CDR3. Between the trimmed V and J ends, which lost 5 bases and 2 bases, there was a span of 9 bases. Here the CDR3 reads CASSSTGQETQYF. The CDR3 DNA follows: TGTGCCAGCAGTTCAACAGGGCAAGAGACCCAGTACTTC.

Details on this clone: Germline and junction disagree at one end, which may indicate a read error. This sequence joins TRBV18 and TRBJ1-3, with TRBD1 as a possible D gene (6 bases). This CDR3 has 14 amino acids. Germline V gene sequence: CDR1 KGHSH, CDR2 LQKENI. The CDR3 sequence: CASSPPTGGDTIYF. Written as DNA, the CDR3 is TGTGCCAGCTCACCGCCGACAGGTGGAGACACCATATATTTT.

The chain recombines TRBV7-9 with TRBJ2-7, with D possibly being TRBD2 (6 bases). The CDR3 runs to 13 residues. CDR1 and CDR2 (germline): SEHNR, FQNEAQ (reference sequence). Trimming removed 2 bases from V and 4 bases from J, with 9 bases in between. CDR3 nucleotides: TGTGCCAGCAGCTTACGCGGGGCTTACGAGCAGTACTTC. Translated, it gives CASSLRGAYEQYF.

This sequence joins TRBV7-9 and TRBJ1-2; D might be TRBD1 (5 bases). Trimming took 2 bases from V and 12 from J, leaving 13 bases between them. The CDR3 runs 12 residues. The germline V gene has CDR1 SEHNR and CDR2 FQNEAQ (reference sequence). CDR3 nucleotide sequence: TGTGCCAGCAGCTTAAGTGGGGGGACTAACACCTTC. Its translation is CASSLSGGTNTF. Full variable domain (outside the CDR3, taken from reference TRBV7-9 and TRBJ1-2): DTGVSQNPRHKITKRGQNVTFRCDPISEHNRLYWYRQTLGQGPEFLTYFQNEAQLEKSRLLSDRFSAERPKGSFSTLEIQRTEQGDSAMYLCASSLSGGTNTFGSGTRLTVV.

V usage is TRBV15 and J usage is TRBJ2-2; TRBD2 agrees at 9 bases. Germline V gives CDR1 LNHNV, CDR2 YYDKDF (reference sequence). The ends lost 6 bases at V and 5 bases at J; junction bases unmatched: 1. This CDR3 is built from 13 residues. The CDR3 sequence is CATRTSGTGELFF. The CDR3 coding sequence is TGTGCCACCAGGACTAGCGGTACCGGGGAGCTGTTTTTT.

This clone has just one count. The chain has TRBV28 and TRBJ1-5, with 8 nucleotides matching TRBD1. Germline trimming cut 6 bases from V and 7 bases from J; bases unmatched to any gene: 14. Germline V gives CDR1 MDHEN, CDR2 SYDVKM. This CDR3 comprises 16 residues. CDR3 in DNA: TGTGCCAGCAGCCCTCGGTGGGGGCAGGGGGCCCAGCCCCAGCATTTT. Translated, it gives CASSPRWGQGAQPQHF.